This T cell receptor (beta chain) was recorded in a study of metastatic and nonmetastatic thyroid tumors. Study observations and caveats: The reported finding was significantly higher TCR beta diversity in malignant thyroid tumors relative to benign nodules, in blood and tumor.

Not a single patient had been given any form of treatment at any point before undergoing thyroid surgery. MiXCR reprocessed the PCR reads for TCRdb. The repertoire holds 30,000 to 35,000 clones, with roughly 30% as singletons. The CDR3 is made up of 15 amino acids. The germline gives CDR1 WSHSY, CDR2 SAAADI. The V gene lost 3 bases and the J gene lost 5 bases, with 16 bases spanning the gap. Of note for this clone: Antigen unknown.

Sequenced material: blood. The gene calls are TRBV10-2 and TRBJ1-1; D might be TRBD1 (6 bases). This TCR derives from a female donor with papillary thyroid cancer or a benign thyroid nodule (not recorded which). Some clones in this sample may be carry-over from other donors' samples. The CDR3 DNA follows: TGCGCCAGCAGTGATCGCGGGATGAGGGGGACTGAAGCTTTCTTT. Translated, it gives CASSDRGMRGTEAFF.